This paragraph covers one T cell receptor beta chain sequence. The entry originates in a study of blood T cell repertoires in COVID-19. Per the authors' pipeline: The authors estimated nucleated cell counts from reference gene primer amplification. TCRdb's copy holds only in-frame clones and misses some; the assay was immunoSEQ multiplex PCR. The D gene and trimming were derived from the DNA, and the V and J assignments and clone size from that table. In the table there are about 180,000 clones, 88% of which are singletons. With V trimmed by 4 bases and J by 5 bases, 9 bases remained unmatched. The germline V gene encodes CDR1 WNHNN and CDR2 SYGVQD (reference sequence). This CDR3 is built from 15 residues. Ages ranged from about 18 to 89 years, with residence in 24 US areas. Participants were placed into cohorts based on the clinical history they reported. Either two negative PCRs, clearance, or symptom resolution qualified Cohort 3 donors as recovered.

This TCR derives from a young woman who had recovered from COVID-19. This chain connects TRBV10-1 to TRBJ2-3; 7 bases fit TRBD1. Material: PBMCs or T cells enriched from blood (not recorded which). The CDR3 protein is CASSGQGEVVDTQYF. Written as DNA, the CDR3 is TGCGCCAGCAGTGGACAGGGAGAGGTCGTAGATACGCAGTATTTT.